The 9 T cell receptor beta chains presented below share a single source sample, sequenced in a study of CD8 T cells in Susac syndrome (dated by TCRdb to about 2019). The library was prepared using the immunoSEQ multiplex PCR assay. RNA was extracted using the RNeasy kit, and roughly 0.5 to 1 ug of the RNA was reverse transcribed with random hexamers. TCRdb reprocessed the public reads (quality trimming at Q25 with fastp, clone calling with MiXCR) and kept in-frame beta chains. CDR3 protein duplicates are merged, each entry listing the most common genes and DNA. The sample records approximately 140,000 distinct CDR3 sequences, roughly 76% of which are singletons. The ten top clones hold roughly 0.5% of the sample. Sequenced: CD8+ T cells from PBMCs. The receptors originated from a human donor with multiple sclerosis.

This clonotype turned up a few times. This chain joins TRBV6-2 or TRBV6-3 and TRBJ2-3; D is uncertain. Germline CDR1 is MNHEY and CDR2 is SVGEGT. This CDR3 comprises 14 residues. The V gene lost 5 bases and the J gene lost 5 bases, with 14 bases spanning the gap. In DNA form, the CDR3 reads TGTGCCAGCAGTAATCTTTTATTCGGAGATACGCAGTATTTT. Amino acid sequence: CASSNLLFGDTQYF.

This clonotype was seen just once. The V and J genes are TRBV7-9 and TRBJ2-1, with TRBD1 as a possible D gene (6 bases). Germline loops: CDR1 SEHNR, CDR2 FQNEAQ (reference sequence). The V end was cut by 0 bases, the J end by 4 bases, with 10 bases between. This CDR3 region has 15 residues. The CDR3 is CASSLAGTLYNEQFF. CDR3 DNA sequence: TGTGCCAGCAGCTTAGCTGGGACACTGTACAATGAGCAGTTCTTC.

The chain joins TRBV7-9 to TRBJ2-3; D possibly corresponds to TRBD1 (5 bases). The length of the CDR3 is 12 residues. CDR1 and CDR2 (germline): SEHNR, FQNEAQ (reference sequence). Between the trimmed V and J ends, which lost 6 bases and 5 bases, there was a span of 9 bases. The CDR3 coding sequence is TGTGCCAGCAGGTACCAGGGAGATACGCAGTATTTT. The encoded protein is CASRYQGDTQYF. Filled out from reference TRBV7-9 and TRBJ2-3, the complete variable domain reads DTGVSQNPRHKITKRGQNVTFRCDPISEHNRLYWYRQTLGQGPEFLTYFQNEAQLEKSRLLSDRFSAERPKGSFSTLEIQRTEQGDSAMYLCASRYQGDTQYFGPGTRLTVL.

The chain links TRBV6-5 to TRBJ1-1; D perhaps matches TRBD1 (5 bases). The germline V gene encodes CDR1 MNHEY and CDR2 SVGAGI. The CDR3 totals 15 residues. Trimming left V 0 bases short and J 2 bases short, with 10 bases between. Written as DNA, the CDR3 is TGTGCCAGCAGTTACTCGGTGGGGGGTAACACTGAAGCTTTCTTT. Protein sequence: CASSYSVGGNTEAFF.

V and J are TRBV14 and TRBJ1-1; D ambiguous. Trimming pared 2 bases from V and 0 bases from J, leaving 7 bases between. The CDR3 loop spans 14 amino acids. Germline lookup yields CDR1 SGHDN and CDR2 FVKESK. CDR3 in DNA: TGTGCCAGCAGCCAACATAACATGAACACTGAAGCTTTCTTT. It yields the protein CASSQHNMNTEAFF. Drawing the rest from reference TRBV14 and TRBJ1-1, the complete variable domain is EAGVTQFPSHSVIEKGQTVTLRCDPISGHDNLYWYRRVMGKEIKFLLHFVKESKQDESGMPNNRFLAERTGGTYSTLKVQPAELEDSGVYFCASSQHNMNTEAFFGQGTRLTVV.

This clonotype appeared a few times. The chain links TRBV4-3 to TRBJ2-4, with D unclear. Per the germline V gene, CDR1 is LGHNA and CDR2 is YSLEER. V was trimmed by 2 bases and J by 10 bases, leaving 12 bases between them. The CDR3 contains 13 residues. The CDR3 reads CASSQYGVEIQYF. As DNA, the CDR3 is TGCGCCAGCAGCCAATACGGCGTAGAGATTCAGTACTTC.

The V gene is TRBV11-1, the J gene TRBJ1-1, with a possible D match to TRBD1 (5 bases). V lost 5 bases, J lost 3 bases, and 13 bases lay in between. Germline values: CDR1 SGHAT, CDR2 FQDESV (reference sequence). This CDR3 comprises 14 residues. The CDR3, as DNA: TGTGCCAGCAGCCCGACGGAGGGGTACACTGAAGCTTTCTTT. Protein product: CASSPTEGYTEAFF.

J is TRBJ2-2 and V is TRBV6-6, with D unresolved. The CDR3 is 15 amino acids. V lost 2 bases to trimming and J lost 2 bases, with 9 bases between them. Germline loops: CDR1 MNHNY, CDR2 SVGAGI (reference sequence). The CDR3 is CASSYDMGNTGELFF. CDR3 bases: TGTGCCAGCAGTTACGATATGGGAAACACCGGGGAGCTGTTTTTT.

There are a few counts of this clonotype. Germline and junction disagree at one end, which may indicate a read error. V is TRBV7-6 and J is TRBJ2-5; 9 nucleotides line up with TRBD2. Germline CDR1 is SGHVS and CDR2 is FNYEAQ. CDR3 length: 15 residues. The CDR3 DNA follows: TGTGCTAGCAGCTTAGCGCCGGGGACTAGCGAGACCCAGTACTTC. It translates to CASSLAPGTSETQYF.